The clone carrying this T cell receptor beta chain was found a few times. The CDR3 contains 16 residues. This sample is part of a study of naive and memory T cell subsets. Both TRBC1 and TRBC2 were covered by a beta constant-region primer of two equimolar oligonucleotides. The ligated cDNA underwent four PCR rounds using SP2 and nested alpha and beta constant-region primers. TCRdb redid the calling of the UMI-ligation and nested PCR reads with MiXCR, one entry per CDR3 protein. The sample lists 95,000 to 150,000 distinct CDR3 sequences, around a third occurring once. This TCR was recovered from a human donor in good health. The source material was central memory CD4+ T cells from blood. The chain couples TRBV21-1 to TRBJ2-7; the D call in the table, TRBD1, was not verified against the DNA. TRBV21-1 is listed as a pseudogene. CDR3 sequence (DNA): TGTGCCAGCCAACAGATGACAGACTTTTCCCTCTACGAGCAGTACTTC. It yields the protein CASQQMTDFSLYEQYF.